This entry is about one TCR beta chain. Its target is unknown. This sample stems from a study of shared clonotypes between healthy human individuals. Whole-study findings and limits: Few donors limited the genetic and exposure-history diversity represented. The sampled material consisted only of blood, and tissue repertoires are likely to differ.

V lost 6 bases to trimming and J lost 6 bases, with 12 bases between them. The CDR3 is 13 residues long. The V gene's germline CDR1 is MNHEY and CDR2 SVGAGI. The protocol was immunoSEQ multiplex PCR, while the TCRdb copy is restricted to in-frame clones and leaves out a portion. The sample includes about 2.3 million clones, approximately 90% of them seen just once. This chain uses TRBV6-5 with TRBJ2-1; D remains ambiguous. The source is a young man in good health. Some clones in this sample may be carry-over from other donors' samples. The sample comprised naive CD4+ T cells from PBMCs. The sample's subset: CD45RA+ positively selected. For the CDR3, the DNA is TGTGCCAGCAGCTTTAGATCCCTCAATGAGCAGTTCTTC. Its protein is CASSFRSLNEQFF.